This entry features one T cell receptor (beta chain) sequence. Its antigen is undetermined. Trimming took 7 bases from V and 1 from J; bases not matched to a gene: 3. The CDR3 contains 13 residues. Looked up from germline, CDR1 is SQVTM and CDR2 is ANQGSEA. Primers: 60 Vbeta forward and 13 Jbeta reverse. Here immunoSEQ multiplex PCR was the method, and the copy in TCRdb shows in-frame clones only, minus some. Seen here are about 150,000 clones, roughly 68% observed once, and the top ten hold about 4.5%. The data derive from a study of cytomegalovirus exposure and HLA in healthy donors. Across the study: Unique TCRs numbering roughly 85 million, obtained from HLA-typed donors, made up an early data release. Study observations and caveats: Per a prior analysis, the majority of TCR beta V segments were productive roughly 87% or roughly 30% of the time.

The chain is built from TRBV29-1 and TRBJ2-3; 9 nucleotides line up with TRBD1. This TCR derives from a man in his sixties in good health and CMV-seronegative. Input material: PBMCs. The CDR3 sequence is CSARQGGTDTQYF. CDR3 coding DNA: TGCAGCGCTAGACAGGGGGGCACAGATACGCAGTATTTT.